What follows describes a single T cell receptor (beta chain). The sample originates from a study of CD8+ T cells in alopecia areata. Study-level background: Severity of treated patients was scored by affected scalp percentage.

Extracted from the samples, RNA was reverse transcribed into cDNA to serve as the sequencing template. Method: immunoSEQ multiplex PCR; TCRdb's copy keeps in-frame clones and lacks some. The profile shows some 110,000 clones, roughly 55% of them singletons. Treatment noted: oral pan-JAK inhibitor, 5-10 mg twice daily. The TCR originated in a human donor with alopecia areata. The sample in question was CD8+ T cells sorted from blood, obtained at week 24, from a patient treated with tofacitinib.

CDR3 coding DNA: TGTGCCAGTAGTCTCAGAACAGCGAACACTGAAGCTTTCTTT. The encoded protein is CASSLRTANTEAFF. The J gene is TRBJ1-1, the V gene TRBV19; no clear D gene. V was trimmed by 5 bases and J by 1 base, leaving 11 bases between them. The germline gives CDR1 LNHDA, CDR2 SQIVND (reference sequence). The CDR3 is 14 residues long.